The T cell receptor (beta chain) described here comes from a study of neurological immune-mediated disorders. General study results and limits: The multiple sclerosis repertoire cluster was associated with no clinical or MRI feature.

There are a few counts of this clonotype. Its specificity is unknown. The V gene's germline CDR1 is MDHEN and CDR2 SYDVKM. J was trimmed by 5 bases and V by 3 bases; bases with no gene match: 3. This CDR3 region has 13 residues. TCRdb re-analysed the 5' RACE reads in MiXCR, keeping a single row per CDR3 protein. This repertoire shows 39,000 or so distinct CDR3 sequences, around 2.5% found once; its top ten account for 9% to 15%. The gene calls are TRBV28 and TRBJ1-2, with 7 bases fitting TRBD1. This receptor was identified in a man aged 25-40 years with multiple sclerosis. Source material: PBMCs. CDR3 sequence: CASSLSQGYGYTF. In DNA form, the CDR3 reads TGTGCCAGCAGTTTGTCACAGGGGTATGGCTACACCTTC.